A single sample is the source of the 21 T cell receptor beta chains below, sequenced in a study of a mutant IDH1 vaccine in newly diagnosed glioma. This table comes from immunoSEQ multiplex PCR, and its TCRdb copy is limited to in-frame clones, with some not included. This table has about 54,000 clones, about 85% appearing once. Regarding time point: week 35, safety follow-up. Every single dose of the vaccine, 300 ug of mutant IDH1 20-mer peptide, came with topical imiquimod. Antigens for these TCRs are unknown. This specimen consisted of PBMCs, obtained from a glioma patient whose treatment included an IDH1 peptide vaccine. The receptors were sampled from a woman younger than 30 with glioma.

This CDR3 is CASSSGRDNLPGGYTF. DNA for the CDR3: TGTGCCAGCAGCTCCGGCCGGGACAATCTTCCTGGGGGCTACACCTTC. The chain uses TRBV7-9 and TRBJ1-2; tentative D call: TRBD1 (6 bases). From germline, CDR1 is SEHNR and CDR2 FQNEAQ (reference sequence). This CDR3 has 16 amino acids. Trimming shortened V by 4 bases and J by 8 bases, and 23 bases separated the two germline ends.

The V gene is TRBV6-5, the J gene TRBJ1-5; D is perhaps TRBD1 (6 bases). The CDR3 is 15 amino acids. Looked up from germline, CDR1 is MNHEY and CDR2 is SVGAGI. V was cut by 5 bases and J by 0 bases, with 11 bases left in between. CDR3 loop: CASSLTGYSNQPQHF. The CDR3 DNA follows: TGTGCCAGCAGTCTGACAGGTTATAGCAATCAGCCCCAGCATTTT.

This clone appeared a few times. The V gene is TRBV19, the J gene TRBJ1-5; 10 bases align to TRBD1. Germline CDR1 LNHDA, CDR2 SQIVND (reference sequence). The CDR3 has 14 amino acids. After removal of 9 bases from V and 4 bases from J, the junction contained 6 bases not matched to a gene. CDR3 loop: CASQGQGMNQPQHF. In nucleotides, the CDR3 is TGTGCCAGCCAGGGACAGGGGATGAATCAGCCCCAGCATTTT. Complete variable domain (other parts from reference TRBV19 and TRBJ1-5): DGGITQSPKYLFRKEGQNVTLSCEQNLNHDAMYWYRQDPGQGLRLIYYSQIVNDFQKGDIAEGYSVSREKKESFPLTVTSAQKNPTAFYLCASQGQGMNQPQHFGDGTRLSIL.

The rearrangement joins TRBV11-3 to TRBJ1-1; TRBD1 matches 9 bases. The CDR3 spans 15 residues. The V gene end was trimmed by 5 bases and the J gene end by 2 bases; junction bases not matched to a gene: 6. CDR1 is SGHNT and CDR2 is YENEEA in the germline V gene. CDR3 in amino acids: CASSISTGGNTEAFF. CDR3 coding DNA: TGTGCCAGCAGCATATCGACAGGGGGAAACACTGAAGCTTTCTTT.

This chain uses TRBV4-1 with TRBJ2-7; 9 nucleotides align to TRBD1. Unmatched junction bases numbered 13, after V lost 1 base and J lost 9 bases. The CDR3 runs to 16 residues. Germline CDR1 MGHRA, CDR2 YSYEKL. The CDR3 DNA follows: TGCGCCAGCAGCCAAGGCCCTCGGACAGGGGCCAGTGGGCAGTACTTC. Its protein product is CASSQGPRTGASGQYF.

The chain uses TRBV9 and TRBJ2-7, with a possible D match to TRBD2 (5 bases). The CDR3 totals 15 residues. V dropped 0 bases and J dropped 5 bases, with 15 bases sitting between them. Germline assignment: CDR1 SGDLS and CDR2 YYNGEE. The CDR3 sequence: CASSVGALASDEQYF. The DNA for the CDR3 is TGTGCCAGCAGCGTAGGCGCTTTAGCGAGCGACGAGCAGTACTTC.

The J gene is TRBJ1-2, the V gene TRBV25-1, with 8 bases lining up with TRBD1. Germline V gives CDR1 MGHDK, CDR2 SYGVNS. Unmatched junction bases numbered 7, after V lost 6 bases and J lost 7 bases. CDR3 length equals 13 residues. CDR3 sequence reads: CASSFTGGGGYTF. In nucleotides, the CDR3 is TGTGCCAGCAGCTTCACAGGGGGGGGTGGCTACACCTTC.

The chain carries TRBV4-2 and TRBJ1-2; tentatively, D is TRBD1 (5 bases). Germline V gene sequence: CDR1 LGHNA, CDR2 YNFKEQ. Trimming cost V 0 bases and J 0 bases, with 11 bases left between them. There are 16 residues in the CDR3. The CDR3 bases are TGTGCCAGCAGCCAAGATGACAGCCTAACTAACTATGGCTACACCTTC. This translates into CASSQDDSLTNYGYTF.

This clone was counted once. The chain has TRBV7-2 and TRBJ2-2; D gene ambiguous. V was shortened by 1 base and J by 8 bases, with 8 bases between the two germline ends. This CDR3 comprises 13 residues. Germline V lookup: CDR1 SGHTA, CDR2 FQGNSA. The CDR3 region has the DNA TGTGCCAGCAGCTTAGGGACCCCGGGGGAGCTGTTTTTT. Translated: CASSLGTPGELFF. The complete variable domain, with remaining parts taken from reference TRBV7-2 and TRBJ2-2, reads GAGVSQSPSNKVTEKGKDVELRCDPISGHTALYWYRQSLGQGLEFLIYFQGNSAPDKSGLPSDRFSAERTGGSVSTLTIQRTQQEDSAVYLCASSLGTPGELFFGEGSRLTVL.

The chain uses TRBV6-6 and TRBJ1-2, with TRBD1 as a possible D gene (5 bases). Germline V gives CDR1 MNHNY, CDR2 SVGAGI (reference sequence). This CDR3 contains 14 residues. Trimming pared 10 bases from V and 2 bases from J, leaving 17 bases between. CDR3: CATQRPGRNYGYTF. The CDR3 DNA is TGTGCCACCCAGCGTCCGGGACGGAACTATGGCTACACCTTC.

This rearrangement joins TRBV19 to TRBJ1-4; D remains unclear. Between the trimmed V and J ends, which lost 2 bases and 12 bases, there was a span of 10 bases. Looked up from germline, CDR1 is LNHDA and CDR2 is SQIVND (reference sequence). The CDR3 runs to 12 residues. CDR3 sequence (DNA): TGTGCCAGTAGTATAAGGACGGGAGAACTGTTTTTT. It codes for CASSIRTGELFF.

The chain is built from TRBV11-2 and TRBJ1-2; 7 nucleotides align to TRBD1. This CDR3 is 14 amino acids long. From germline, CDR1 is SGHAT and CDR2 FQNNGV. V shed 1 base, J shed 8 bases, and the junction held 7 bases outside the gene matches. CDR3 residues: CASSLGLTGVGYTF. CDR3 sequence (DNA): TGTGCCAGCAGCTTAGGCTTAACAGGGGTAGGCTACACCTTC.

This clone showed up just a few times. V usage is TRBV5-6 and J usage is TRBJ1-5; 8 bases are a match to TRBD1. Trimming cost V 4 bases and J 4 bases; bases outside gene matches: 10. Looked up from germline, CDR1 is SGHDT and CDR2 is YYEEEE. This CDR3 contains 16 residues. In nucleotides, the CDR3 is TGTGCCAGCAGCAGGCGGACAGGGATAGGGAATCAGCCCCAGCATTTT. This gives the protein CASSRRTGIGNQPQHF.

The chain carries TRBV7-9 and TRBJ1-6; no clear D. Trimming pared 1 base from V and 14 bases from J, leaving 12 bases between. Germline CDR1 reads SEHNR; CDR2 reads FQNEAQ (reference sequence). There are 13 residues in the CDR3. The DNA of the CDR3 is TGTGCCAGCAGCTTAGGCGAGGTCTCCACCCTCCACTTT. Its translation is CASSLGEVSTLHF.

This clone appeared a single time. V and J are TRBV11-3 and TRBJ2-1; perhaps D is TRBD1 or TRBD2 (5 bases each). CDR1 and CDR2 from the germline V gene are SGHNT and YENEEA. The CDR3 runs to 15 residues. V was trimmed by 11 bases and J by 4 bases, leaving 21 bases between them. The CDR3: CASRAYGNFYNEQFF. The CDR3 DNA follows: TGTGCCTCCAGGGCCTACGGGAACTTTTACAATGAGCAGTTCTTC.

The chain has TRBV2 and TRBJ1-1; D is unclear. The germline CDR1 and CDR2 sequences are SNHLY and FYNNEI. This CDR3 comprises 12 residues. The V gene lost 2 bases and the J gene lost 4 bases, with 5 bases spanning the gap. The CDR3 coding sequence is TGTGCCAGCAGTGAACGCGGCACTGAAGCTTTCTTT. Protein sequence: CASSERGTEAFF.

This chain uses TRBV4-1 with TRBJ1-2; D unresolved. This CDR3 contains 12 residues. Germline CDR1 is MGHRA and CDR2 is YSYEKL. Trimming stripped 1 base from V and 8 bases from J, with 8 bases between. For the CDR3, the DNA is TGCGCCAGCAGCCAAGGAAGGAAAGGCTACACCTTC. Residues: CASSQGRKGYTF.

V usage is TRBV6-5 and J usage is TRBJ1-2; 8 bases align to TRBD1. The CDR3 totals 15 residues. With 2 bases clipped from V and 4 bases from J, the junction kept 6 bases outside the gene matches. Looked up from germline, CDR1 is MNHEY and CDR2 is SVGAGI. The CDR3 here is CASSYGQGGGYGYTF. DNA of the CDR3: TGTGCCAGCAGTTACGGACAGGGAGGGGGCTATGGCTACACCTTC.

The chain employs TRBV11-2 and TRBJ2-3, with D perhaps matching TRBD2 (5 bases). Trimming shortened V by 1 base and J by 0 bases, and 8 bases separated the two germline ends. Germline lookup yields CDR1 SGHAT and CDR2 FQNNGV. The CDR3 has 15 residues. CDR3 nucleotides: TGTGCCAGCAGCTTAGGTGGCGGGAGCACAGATACGCAGTATTTT. Amino acid sequence: CASSLGGGSTDTQYF.

This clone has only one observation. V usage is TRBV11-2 and J usage is TRBJ1-1; TRBD1 might be the D (5 bases). The CDR3 is made up of 15 amino acids. V lost 4 bases and J 0 bases, leaving 12 bases between the germline ends. CDR1 and CDR2 from the germline V gene are SGHAT and FQNNGV. CDR3 in amino acids: CASSSLRTMNTEAFF. The CDR3 region has the DNA TGTGCCAGCAGCTCTCTGCGGACAATGAACACTGAAGCTTTCTTT.

The rearrangement uses TRBV19 and TRBJ2-7; 8 bases match TRBD1. Trimming took 5 bases from V and 2 from J; bases not matched to a gene: 11. This CDR3 region has 16 residues. Per the germline V gene, CDR1 is LNHDA and CDR2 is SQIVND (reference sequence). The CDR3 DNA sequence: TGTGCCAGTAGTGTGCTGCCGGGACAGGCGGCCTACGAGCAGTACTTC. Residues: CASSVLPGQAAYEQYF.